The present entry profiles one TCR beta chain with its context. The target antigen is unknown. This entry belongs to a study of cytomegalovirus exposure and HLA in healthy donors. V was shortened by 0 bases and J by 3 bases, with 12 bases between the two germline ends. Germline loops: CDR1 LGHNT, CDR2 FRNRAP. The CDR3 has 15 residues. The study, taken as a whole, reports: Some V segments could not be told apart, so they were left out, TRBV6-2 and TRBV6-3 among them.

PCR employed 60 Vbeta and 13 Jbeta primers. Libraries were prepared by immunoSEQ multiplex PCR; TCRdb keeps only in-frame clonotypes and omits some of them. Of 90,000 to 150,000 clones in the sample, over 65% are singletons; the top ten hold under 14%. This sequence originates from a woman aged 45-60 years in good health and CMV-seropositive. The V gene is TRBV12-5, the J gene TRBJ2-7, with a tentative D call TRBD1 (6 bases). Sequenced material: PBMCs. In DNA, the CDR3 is TGTGCTAGTGGTTTGGTTTGGGGGCCGTACTACGAGCAGTACTTC. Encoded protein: CASGLVWGPYYEQYF.